This T cell receptor beta chain was sequenced for a study of blood T cell repertoires in COVID-19. At the level of the study: The analysed material was cDNA or gDNA that came from T cells, B-cell-depleted T cells, or PBMCs.

In the authors' methods: Amplification of reference gene primers provided the estimated nucleated cell counts. Measured with immunoSEQ multiplex PCR; TCRdb has only the in-frame clones, and not every one. That table supplies the V and J calls and clone size; D and trimming were determined from the DNA. The sample lists 85,000 to 100,000 clones, around 79% occurring once. Germline V gene sequence: CDR1 DFQATT, CDR2 SNEGSKA (reference sequence). Deletions cut 3 bases from V and 8 bases from J, with 16 bases between. The CDR3 length is 13 residues. The receptor comes from a human donor in a cohort sampled during active COVID-19. The chain employs TRBV20-1 and TRBJ1-2, with D perhaps TRBD1 (6 bases). The sample taken for sequencing was peripheral blood. CDR3: CSASVRTEWGYTF. In DNA, the CDR3 is TGCAGTGCTAGTGTTCGGACAGAGTGGGGCTACACCTTC.